This T cell receptor (beta chain) was recorded in a study of identical twins. Trimming left V 4 bases short and J 7 bases short, with 20 bases between. This CDR3 contains 16 residues. Looked up from germline, CDR1 is SGDLS and CDR2 is YYNGEE. The cDNA had a unique molecular identifier and a template-switch universal primer site. One entry per CDR3 protein, called by TCRdb with MiXCR from the 5' RACE reads. There are some 790,000 distinct CDR3 sequences in the sample; 15% to 20% occur only once, and approximately 14% lies in the top ten. A further study also used this sample, focusing on T cells expressing NK-cell markers. That paper adds: HCMV serostatus: most of the eight sequenced donors positive, one negative.

The chain links TRBV9 to TRBJ2-2; D ambiguous. Material: PBMCs. The receptor comes from a woman under 30 in good health. CDR3 in amino acids: CASSLVDPSPGGELFF. The CDR3 coding sequence is TGTGCCAGCAGCCTAGTGGACCCCTCCCCGGGCGGGGAGCTGTTTTTT.